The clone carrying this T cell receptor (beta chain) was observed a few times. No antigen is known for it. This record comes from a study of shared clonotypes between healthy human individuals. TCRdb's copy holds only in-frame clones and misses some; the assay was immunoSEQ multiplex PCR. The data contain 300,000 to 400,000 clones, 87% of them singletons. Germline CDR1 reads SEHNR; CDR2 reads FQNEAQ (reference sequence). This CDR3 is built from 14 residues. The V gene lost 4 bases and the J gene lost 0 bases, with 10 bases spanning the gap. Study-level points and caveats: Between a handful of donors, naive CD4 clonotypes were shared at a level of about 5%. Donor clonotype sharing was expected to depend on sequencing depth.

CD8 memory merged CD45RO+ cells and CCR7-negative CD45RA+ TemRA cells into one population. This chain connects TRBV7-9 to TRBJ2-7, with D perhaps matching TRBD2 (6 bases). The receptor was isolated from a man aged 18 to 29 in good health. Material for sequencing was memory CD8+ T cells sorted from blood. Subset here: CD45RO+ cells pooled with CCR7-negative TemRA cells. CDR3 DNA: TGTGCCAGCAGCTCAACCGGGAGCTCCTACGAGCAGTACTTC. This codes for CASSSTGSSYEQYF.